The sample holds one count of the clone carrying this T cell receptor beta chain. Its antigen is not identified. The donors, nominally healthy at sampling, likely had unrecorded immune exposures. Trimming shortened V by 7 bases and J by 3 bases, and 8 bases separated the two germline ends. CDR1 is DFQATT, CDR2 SNEGSKA, per germline (reference sequence). This CDR3 is 11 amino acids long. The data originate from a study of cytomegalovirus exposure and HLA in healthy donors. Study results and limitations: In an earlier analysis, most TCR beta V segments were productive about 87% or about 30% of the time. The authors judged a highly shared variant cluster likely a sequencing artifact.

Amplification used 60 Vbeta primers and 13 Jbeta primers. Clones were read by immunoSEQ multiplex PCR, and TCRdb kept only the in-frame ones, dropping some. The profile shows roughly 100,000 clones, 65% to 80% of them singletons. Material for sequencing was PBMCs. The receptor was derived from a woman younger than 35 in good health and CMV-seropositive. The chain carries TRBV20-1 and TRBJ2-3; no firm D call. This CDR3 reads CSVRLTDTQYF. The CDR3 DNA sequence: TGCAGTGTTCGGTTGACAGATACGCAGTATTTT.